Presented here are 23 T cell receptor beta chains from one specimen sequenced in a study of control samples from healthy donors and cancer patients. Clones were read by immunoSEQ multiplex PCR, and TCRdb kept only the in-frame ones, dropping some. The profile covers about 100,000 clones, with roughly 80% appearing a single time and around a fifth taken by the ten largest. Sequenced sample: blood. The receptors were gathered from a man under 40 in good health.

This clone came up once. The chain couples TRBV10-3 to TRBJ2-5; the D call may be TRBD1 or TRBD2 (6 bases each). The CDR3 sequence is 14 residues long. The germline CDR1 and CDR2 sequences are ENHRY and SYGVKD. Deletions cut 2 bases from V and 9 bases from J, with 16 bases between. The CDR3 loop is CAISEDGGPFAQYF. The CDR3 nucleotides are TGTGCCATCAGTGAGGATGGGGGGCCCTTTGCCCAGTACTTC.

This sequence joins TRBV9 and TRBJ2-2; D call uncertain. V lost 4 bases and J lost 5, with 6 bases in between. Germline CDR1 SGDLS, CDR2 YYNGEE. The CDR3 consists of 12 residues. CDR3 in DNA: TGTGCCAGCAGCAGGGTTACCGGGGAGCTGTTTTTT. Protein sequence: CASSRVTGELFF.

This clone was detected only a few times. The chain joins TRBV2 to TRBJ1-5; possible D gene TRBD1, 5 bases. The CDR3 spans 13 residues. V lost 6 bases to trimming and J lost 3 bases, with 9 bases between them. The germline gives CDR1 SNHLY, CDR2 FYNNEI. The CDR3 sequence is CASRGDLNQPQHF. As DNA, the CDR3 is TGTGCCAGCAGGGGGGACCTCAATCAGCCCCAGCATTTT.

This clone came up once. The chain carries TRBV5-1 and TRBJ2-5; 7 bases map to TRBD1. Germline V CDR1 and CDR2: SGHRS, YFSETQ. The V gene end was trimmed by 4 bases and the J gene end by 1 base; junction bases not matched to a gene: 7. This CDR3 comprises 15 residues. Written as DNA, the CDR3 is TGCGCCAGCAGCCTGGGACAGACCCCCCAAGAGACCCAGTACTTC. It codes for CASSLGQTPQETQYF.

This clone was seen only a few times. This sequence joins TRBV19 and TRBJ2-2; 8 positions agree with TRBD1. V lost 5 bases to trimming and J lost 0 bases; unmatched junction nucleotides: 2. Germline CDR1 is LNHDA and CDR2 is SQIVND (reference sequence). This CDR3 has 15 amino acids. The CDR3 coding sequence is TGTGCCAGTAGTCTACAGGGGGCGAACACCGGGGAGCTGTTTTTT. Translation: CASSLQGANTGELFF.

The V gene is TRBV30, the J gene TRBJ1-2, with D possibly being TRBD1 (5 bases). This CDR3 spans 11 amino acids. CDR1 is GTSNPN, CDR2 SVGIG, per germline (reference sequence). V lost 7 bases to trimming and J lost 4 bases, with 10 bases between them. The CDR3 DNA is TGTGCCTCTGGGACCTCCTATGGCTACACCTTC. Encoded protein: CASGTSYGYTF.

The chain links TRBV10-3 to TRBJ2-7; 8 bases align to TRBD1. V lost 3 bases to trimming and J lost 0 bases; unmatched junction nucleotides: 4. The V gene's germline CDR1 is ENHRY and CDR2 SYGVKD. This CDR3 has 15 residues. CDR3 region: CAISDRDRTSYEQYF. Written as DNA, the CDR3 is TGTGCCATCAGTGACCGGGACAGGACCTCCTACGAGCAGTACTTC.

The chain has TRBV14 and TRBJ2-2; unclear D gene. Germline V gene lookup returns CDR1 SGHDN and CDR2 FVKESK. This CDR3 is built from 13 residues. Trimming shortened V by 1 base and J by 6 bases, and 6 bases separated the two germline ends. CDR3 nucleotides: TGTGCCAGCAGCCAAGCCGCCCCCGGGGAGCTGTTTTTT. Protein sequence: CASSQAAPGELFF. Combining the CDR3 with reference TRBV14 and TRBJ2-2 gives the whole variable domain EAGVTQFPSHSVIEKGQTVTLRCDPISGHDNLYWYRRVMGKEIKFLLHFVKESKQDESGMPNNRFLAERTGGTYSTLKVQPAELEDSGVYFCASSQAAPGELFFGEGSRLTVL.

The chain recombines TRBV18 with TRBJ2-1; 12 bases are a match to TRBD2. There are 17 residues in the CDR3. V shed 4 bases and J 10 bases; nucleotides not matched to a gene: 14. In germline, CDR1 is KGHSH, CDR2 LQKENI. The CDR3 coding sequence is TGTGCCAGCTCACAAAAAACCGGGACTAGCGGGTGGACCGAGCAGTTCTTC. Protein product: CASSQKTGTSGWTEQFF.

The genes are TRBV5-1 and TRBJ1-5, with a weak D call TRBD1 (5 bases). The V end was cut by 4 bases, the J end by 0 bases, with 11 bases between. The length of the CDR3 is 15 residues. The germline CDR1 and CDR2 sequences are SGHRS and YFSETQ. This CDR3 reads CASSLGTGSNQPQHF. The CDR3 DNA sequence: TGCGCCAGCAGCCTCGGGACGGGTAGCAATCAGCCCCAGCATTTT.

The chain carries TRBV6-5 and TRBJ2-7, with unresolved D. CDR1 is MNHEY, CDR2 SVGAGI, per germline. The CDR3 is 13 residues long. The V and J ends lost 7 bases and 4 bases respectively, with 14 bases between them. CDR3 coding DNA: TGTGCCAGCAAGGGTCAGGCCCTGTACGAGCAGTACTTC. This translates into CASKGQALYEQYF.

This chain joins TRBV19 and TRBJ2-3; 10 positions agree with TRBD2. Unmatched junction bases numbered 18, after V lost 7 bases and J lost 2 bases. Germline lookup yields CDR1 LNHDA and CDR2 SQIVND (reference sequence). The CDR3 totals 19 residues. CDR3 sequence (DNA): TGTGCCAGTAATATGGGCTTCTCCGCTAGCGGGGGCTACACAGATACGCAGTATTTT. Protein: CASNMGFSASGGYTDTQYF.

The V call is TRBV27, the J call TRBJ2-7; D gene unclear. Germline CDR1 reads MNHEY; CDR2 reads SMNVEV (reference sequence). The CDR3 runs to 14 residues. Deletions cut 3 bases from V and 6 bases from J, with 15 bases between. The CDR3 here is CASSLRLPFSEQYF. As DNA, the CDR3 is TGTGCCAGCAGTTTGCGACTCCCCTTTTCCGAGCAGTACTTC.

The genes are TRBV30 and TRBJ1-1; D gene uncertain. CDR3 size: 13 residues. V lost 2 bases and J lost 1, with 8 bases in between. Germline V gene sequence: CDR1 GTSNPN, CDR2 SVGIG (reference sequence). The chain's CDR3 is CAWSQQQNTEAFF. The CDR3 DNA reads as TGTGCCTGGAGTCAGCAGCAGAACACTGAAGCTTTCTTT.

The rearrangement joins TRBV19 to TRBJ2-3; 9 bases are shared with TRBD2. Germline V lookup: CDR1 LNHDA, CDR2 SQIVND (reference sequence). The CDR3 is 16 residues long. Losses at the gene ends were 5 bases for V and 0 bases for J; bases not matched to a gene: 6. For the CDR3, the DNA is TGTGCCAGTAGTCCGATAGCGGGAGCTAGCACAGATACGCAGTATTTT. Protein: CASSPIAGASTDTQYF.

The chain has TRBV29-1 and TRBJ2-3; D uncertain. Trimming shortened V by 5 bases and J by 4 bases, and 13 bases separated the two germline ends. Germline V gene sequence: CDR1 SQVTM, CDR2 ANQGSEA. The CDR3 length is 13 residues. The CDR3 sequence: CSVKLLLPDTQYF. CDR3 coding DNA: TGCAGCGTTAAGTTACTCCTTCCAGATACGCAGTATTTT.

A single count supports this clone. The rearrangement joins TRBV15 to TRBJ2-1; 8 bases match TRBD1. The V gene end was trimmed by 1 base and the J gene end by 5 bases; junction bases not matched to a gene: 4. Germline CDR1 reads LNHNV; CDR2 reads YYDKDF (reference sequence). This CDR3 has 15 amino acids. The DNA of the CDR3 is TGTGCCACCAGCAGAGCGGGACAGGCCCACAATGAGCAGTTCTTC. This translates into CATSRAGQAHNEQFF.

The rearrangement uses TRBV7-9 and TRBJ2-1; 9 bases are shared with TRBD1. CDR1 is SEHNR and CDR2 is FQNEAQ in the germline V gene (reference sequence). This CDR3 contains 16 residues. V was clipped by 5 bases and J by 8 bases; unmatched bases: 13. CDR3 in amino acids: CASSPLPGQGFDEQFF. In DNA form, the CDR3 reads TGTGCCAGCAGCCCCCTGCCGGGACAGGGATTCGATGAGCAGTTCTTC.

This chain uses TRBV2 with TRBJ1-2; D not resolved. Germline V gene data show CDR1 as SNHLY and CDR2 as FYNNEI. Trimming removed 2 bases at V and 3 bases at J, with 7 bases between. The CDR3 is 13 residues long. This CDR3 reads CASSEQTDYGYTF. The DNA of the CDR3 is TGTGCCAGCAGTGAACAAACGGACTATGGCTACACCTTC.

CDR3 nucleotides: TGTGCCAGCAGCCAAGAGGAAAGGGGAACCACAGATACGCAGTATTTT. As protein: CASSQEERGTTDTQYF. The J gene is TRBJ2-3, the V gene TRBV4-2; the D gene is possibly TRBD1 (5 bases). The CDR3 loop spans 16 amino acids. V was cut by 0 bases and J by 2 bases, with 12 bases left in between. Looked up from germline, CDR1 is LGHNA and CDR2 is YNFKEQ.

The chain links TRBV5-6 to TRBJ1-1, with 8 bases identical to TRBD1. The CDR3 loop spans 14 amino acids. Germline V gene sequence: CDR1 SGHDT, CDR2 YYEEEE. V lost 0 bases and J lost 5; bases outside the gene matches: 3. The CDR3 is CASSLGQGWTEAFF. The CDR3 nucleotides are TGTGCCAGCAGCTTGGGACAGGGGTGGACTGAAGCTTTCTTT. The whole variable domain, filled in from reference TRBV5-6 and TRBJ1-1, reads DAGVTQSPTHLIKTRGQQVTLRCSPKSGHDTVSWYQQALGQGPQFIFQYYEEEERQRGNFPDRFSGHQFPNYSSELNVNALLLGDSALYLCASSLGQGWTEAFFGQGTRLTVV.

The chain is built from TRBV27 and TRBJ1-2, with 8 bases aligning to TRBD1. Germline CDR1 is MNHEY and CDR2 is SMNVEV (reference sequence). V was clipped by 8 bases and J by 4 bases; unmatched bases: 9. The CDR3 extends over 14 amino acids. CDR3: CASGDRGPPYGYTF. As DNA, the CDR3 is TGTGCCAGCGGTGACAGGGGCCCGCCCTATGGCTACACCTTC.

The chain employs TRBV5-6 and TRBJ1-1, with D maybe TRBD1 (5 bases). Trimming removed 3 bases at V and 1 base at J, with 7 bases between. This CDR3 spans 13 amino acids. Germline lookup yields CDR1 SGHDT and CDR2 YYEEEE. The CDR3 reads CASSWDANTEAFF. The CDR3 DNA reads TGTGCCAGCAGCTGGGACGCGAACACTGAAGCTTTCTTT.